This T cell receptor beta chain was recovered during a study of T cell repertoires in cytomegalovirus infection. Study-level information: Recently identified HLA-C-restricted CMV epitopes and well-studied HLA-B-restricted CMV epitopes were used by the study. Indications came from public TCR beta signatures; they pointed to CMV infection and to a matching HLA type.

TCRdb redid the calling of the reads with MiXCR, one entry per CDR3 protein. The profile shows fewer than 900,000 distinct CDR3 sequences, 29% of them singletons. The study, taken as a whole, reports: Ex vivo responses were dominated by HLA-C-restricted CMV-specific TCR beta clonotypes. The cumulative frequency of public TCR beta families distinguished individuals who carried CMV together with the relevant HLA.

In this sample, this clonotype turned up a few times. Its antigen is still unknown. CDR3 length: 13 amino acids. V shed 5 bases, J shed 3 bases, and the junction held 4 bases outside the gene matches. The starting material was cultured CD8+ T cells from PBMCs, obtained from culture after CMV antigen stimulation. This TCR derives from a human donor in good health (CMV status not recorded). Some clones in this sample may be carry-over from other donors' samples. V gene TRBV12-3 or TRBV12-4 combines with J gene TRBJ2-7; 7 bases fit TRBD1. CDR3 bases: TGTGCCAGCAGTGCTTACAGGGGCTACGAGCAGTACTTC. Translation: CASSAYRGYEQYF.